This passage covers 14 T cell receptor beta chains from one sample sequenced in a study of blood T cell repertoires in COVID-19. TCRdb's copy holds only in-frame clones and misses some; the assay was immunoSEQ multiplex PCR. The repertoire has 250,000 to 350,000 clones, 70% to 90% of them found once; the top ten carry roughly 8%. The sequenced material came from peripheral blood. The receptors come from a woman between 45 and 65 years old who had recovered from COVID-19.

This clone was counted once. V is TRBV7-2 and J is TRBJ2-5; 9 nucleotides align to TRBD2. Germline V gene sequence: CDR1 SGHTA, CDR2 FQGNSA. CDR3 length: 15 residues. The trim removed 1 base at V and 4 bases at J, leaving 4 bases unmatched. CDR3 nucleotides: TGTGCCAGCAGCTTAGTTGCGGGAGGGTTAGAGACCCAGTACTTC. It encodes CASSLVAGGLETQYF.

The V call is TRBV28, the J call TRBJ2-7; D is perhaps TRBD2 (5 bases). Germline values: CDR1 MDHEN, CDR2 SYDVKM. V was trimmed by 6 bases and J by 5 bases, leaving 11 bases between them. The CDR3 sequence is 12 residues long. CDR3 DNA sequence: TGTGCCAGCAGAGGGTCCGGGGACGAGCAGTACTTC. Protein sequence: CASRGSGDEQYF. Full variable domain (missing parts from reference TRBV28 and TRBJ2-7): DVKVTQSSRYLVKRTGEKVFLECVQDMDHENMFWYRQDPGLGLRLIYFSYDVKMKEKGDIPEGYSVSREKKERFSLILESASTNQTSMYLCASRGSGDEQYFGPGTRLTVT.

A single count supports this clone. The chain employs TRBV3-1 (or the pseudogene TRBV3-2) and TRBJ1-4, with D unclear. Germline V gene lookup returns CDR1 LGHDT and CDR2 YNNKEL (reference sequence). The length of the CDR3 is 13 residues. The V and J ends lost 3 bases and 6 bases respectively, with 8 bases between them. This CDR3 is CASSHPGDEKLFF. CDR3 in DNA: TGTGCCAGCAGCCACCCGGGAGATGAAAAACTGTTTTTT.

This clone appeared a single time. The rearrangement uses TRBV28 and TRBJ2-3; 12 bases are shared with TRBD2. Germline V CDR1 and CDR2: MDHEN, SYDVKM. V dropped 6 bases and J dropped 10; count of bases not matched to a gene: 14. The CDR3 has 16 amino acids. The CDR3 DNA is TGTGCCAGCAGCCCTAGCGGGAGGGCCGCTAGTGGTCCGCAGTATTTT. It is translated as CASSPSGRAASGPQYF.

The V call is TRBV19, the J call TRBJ2-1; 12 nucleotides line up with TRBD1. The germline V gene has CDR1 LNHDA and CDR2 SQIVND (reference sequence). Trimming took 5 bases from V and 8 from J; bases not matched to a gene: 10. The CDR3 contains 16 residues. The CDR3 loop is CASSADRDRGLDEQFF. The CDR3 DNA reads as TGTGCCAGTAGTGCCGACCGGGACAGGGGGCTGGATGAGCAGTTCTTC.

This clone was recorded a few times. The V and J genes are TRBV7-2 and TRBJ1-1; 9 bases match TRBD1. Per germline, CDR1 SGHTA and CDR2 FQGNSA. The CDR3 loop spans 16 amino acids. J gave up 0 bases and V 3 bases, and 5 bases lay outside the gene matches. The CDR3 sequence is CASSLRTGVLNTEAFF. The CDR3 bases are TGTGCCAGCAGCTTGCGGACAGGGGTTTTGAACACTGAAGCTTTCTTT.

This chain connects TRBV14 to TRBJ2-2; D is undetermined. This CDR3 comprises 14 residues. V lost 2 bases and J 5 bases, leaving 9 bases between the germline ends. The germline gives CDR1 SGHDN, CDR2 FVKESK. The CDR3 region is CASSQIVGTGELFF. The CDR3 bases are TGTGCCAGCAGCCAAATCGTCGGGACCGGGGAGCTGTTTTTT.

The chain combines TRBV6-5 with TRBJ1-2; 11 bases align to TRBD1. The CDR3 spans 14 residues. Germline lookup yields CDR1 MNHEY and CDR2 SVGAGI. Trimming cost V 5 bases and J 7 bases; bases outside gene matches: 6. This CDR3 is CASSTGTGGIGYTF. The CDR3, as DNA: TGTGCCAGCAGTACCGGGACAGGGGGAATTGGCTACACCTTC.

This clone was seen only once. The chain uses TRBV19 and TRBJ1-5; maybe TRBD1 (6 bases). The V gene lost 8 bases and the J gene lost 7 bases, with 18 bases spanning the gap. Germline CDR1 LNHDA, CDR2 SQIVND (reference sequence). The CDR3 is 14 residues long. CDR3 region: CASLPGGVSQPQHF. In nucleotides, the CDR3 is TGTGCCAGTCTACCGGGGGGCGTGAGCCAGCCCCAGCATTTT.

This clone appeared once. This chain links TRBV25-1 with TRBJ2-1; 11 bases align to TRBD2. V lost 7 bases, J lost 6 bases, and 8 bases stayed unmatched. Germline CDR1 and CDR2: MGHDK and SYGVNS. The CDR3 spans 15 residues. This chain's CDR3 is CASTLGLAGGNEQFF. The CDR3 nucleotides are TGTGCCAGCACCCTAGGACTAGCGGGTGGCAATGAGCAGTTCTTC.

The chain is built from TRBV28 and TRBJ2-3, with D perhaps TRBD1 (5 bases). This CDR3 contains 13 residues. Germline V gives CDR1 MDHEN, CDR2 SYDVKM. Trimming cost V 5 bases and J 7 bases, with 13 bases left between them. CDR3 DNA sequence: TGTGCCAGCAGTACACAACAGGCATATACGCAGTATTTT. Protein sequence: CASSTQQAYTQYF.

The sample holds a few counts of this clone. The rearrangement uses TRBV25-1 and TRBJ1-5; 9 bases fit TRBD1. Germline V gene lookup returns CDR1 MGHDK and CDR2 SYGVNS. The CDR3 is made up of 16 amino acids. The V gene end was trimmed by 1 base and the J gene end by 6 bases; junction bases not matched to a gene: 7. The CDR3 is CASSESRTGVGQPQHF. CDR3 sequence (DNA): TGTGCCAGCAGTGAATCCCGGACAGGGGTAGGTCAGCCCCAGCATTTT.

This sequence joins TRBV30 and TRBJ2-1; TRBD2 aligns across 14 bases. The J segment lost 6 bases and the V segment lost 1 base, leaving 2 bases of the junction unmatched. Germline loops: CDR1 GTSNPN, CDR2 SVGIG (reference sequence). The CDR3 is made up of 15 amino acids. The CDR3 sequence: CAWSAGLAGVNEQFF. The CDR3 DNA follows: TGTGCCTGGAGTGCGGGACTAGCGGGGGTCAATGAGCAGTTCTTC. The variable domain in full, with the rest retrieved from reference TRBV30 and TRBJ2-1, is SQTIHQWPATLVQPVGSPLSLECTVEGTSNPNLYWYRQAAGRGLQLLFYSVGIGQISSEVPQNLSASRPQDRQFILSSKKLLLSDSGFYLCAWSAGLAGVNEQFFGPGTRLTVL.

The chain couples TRBV9 to TRBJ1-6; D unresolved. Germline values: CDR1 SGDLS, CDR2 YYNGEE. The CDR3 is 14 residues long. Trimming left V 3 bases short and J 8 bases short, with 12 bases between. The CDR3 DNA reads TGTGCCAGCAGCGGGAGTCGCGCAGATTCACCCCTCCACTTT. This codes for CASSGSRADSPLHF.